This T cell receptor beta chain was recorded in a study of CXCR3-negative and CXCR3-positive naive CD8 T cells. Libraries were UMI-labeled 5' RACE TRB cDNA. Reanalyzing the 5' RACE reads, TCRdb keeps one entry per CDR3 protein, without DNA. Its clone listing holds about 120,000 distinct CDR3 sequences. Looked up from germline, CDR1 is SQVTM and CDR2 is ANQGSEA. CDR3 size: 15 residues. Overall study results and limits: Naive cells that were CXCR3-positive had more hydrophobic TRB CDR3s (compared with CXCR3-negative naive cells).

Comment on this clonotype: Its target is not known.

Sequencing used naive CXCR3+ CD8+ T cells from blood. Regarding subset: CD45RO-CCR7+CD27+CD95- naive CD8+ T cells expressing CXCR3 (TNR3+). This receptor was obtained from a human donor in good health. Some clones in this sample may be carry-over from other donors' samples. V usage is TRBV29-1 and J usage is TRBJ2-2; the TCRdb call, TRBD2, lacks DNA for checking. The CDR3 region is CSVEMGTLNTGELFF.